The source of this T cell receptor (beta chain) is a study of blood T cell repertoires in COVID-19. Profiling relied on immunoSEQ multiplex PCR, and the TCRdb table lists in-frame clones only, not all of them. The data show over 75,000 clones, more than 60% seen once. The sequence was collected from a human donor in a cohort sampled during active COVID-19. The sequencing input was peripheral blood.

The CDR3 spells CASRGVTYGYTF. Here the CDR3 DNA reads TGTGCCAGCAGAGGGGTTACATATGGCTACACCTTC. The chain joins TRBV12-3 or TRBV12-4 to TRBJ1-2, with D tentatively TRBD1 (5 bases). The CDR3 length is 12 residues. With 6 bases removed from V and 5 bases from J, the gap between germline ends came to 10 bases.